The entry below gives a single T cell receptor (beta chain) sequence along with its context. Measured with immunoSEQ multiplex PCR; TCRdb has only the in-frame clones, and not every one. Among about 40,000 clones listed, approximately 92% were seen once. This sample is part of a study of T cell changes during pregnancy in multiple sclerosis. Germline V CDR1 and CDR2: SGDLS, YYNGEE. With 0 bases removed from V and 7 bases from J, the gap between germline ends came to 14 bases. This CDR3 region has 16 residues. V usage is TRBV9 and J usage is TRBJ1-6; D may be TRBD1 (6 bases). The source was CD4+ T cells from peripheral blood mononuclear cells, collected in the second trimester of pregnancy. This sequence was found in a female donor in good health, enrolled as a control in a pregnancy study. The DNA for the CDR3 is TGTGCCAGCAGCGTAGCTTCAGGGGATCAGAATTCACCCCTCCACTTT. As protein: CASSVASGDQNSPLHF.